This entry lists 5 T cell receptor beta chains sequenced from one sample in a study of blood T cell repertoires in COVID-19. Assay: immunoSEQ multiplex PCR; the TCRdb copy retains only in-frame clones and omits some. The sample includes about 42,000 clones, under 80% seen only once; the top ten take about 27%. Sequencing input: peripheral blood. The receptors stem from a man older than 75 with acute or convalescent COVID-19.

The chain joins TRBV5-4 to TRBJ1-6, with D perhaps matching TRBD1 (5 bases). The CDR3 runs 15 residues. The germline V and J ends were trimmed by 2 bases and 4 bases, with 10 bases remaining between them. Germline V CDR1 and CDR2: SGHNT, YYREEE (reference sequence). CDR3 sequence: CASSLRQSYNSPLHF. The CDR3 region has the DNA TGTGCCAGCAGCTTAAGACAGTCTTATAATTCACCCCTCCACTTT. Full variable domain (rest looked up from reference TRBV5-4 and TRBJ1-6): ETGVTQSPTHLIKTRGQQVTLRCSSQSGHNTVSWYQQALGQGPQFIFQYYREEENGRGNFPPRFSGLQFPNYSSELNVNALELDDSALYLCASSLRQSYNSPLHFGNGTRLTVT.

The gene calls are TRBV11-3 and TRBJ2-1; 9 nucleotides match TRBD2. V trimming: 2 bases; J trimming: 7 bases; junction bases outside the gene matches: 9. The CDR3 extends over 16 amino acids. Germline V lookup: CDR1 SGHNT, CDR2 YENEEA. CDR3 residues: CASSLSWLAGTNEQFF. CDR3 DNA: TGTGCCAGCAGCTTAAGCTGGCTAGCGGGGACGAATGAGCAGTTCTTC.

The chain is built from TRBV2 and TRBJ2-7; possibly TRBD2 for D (5 bases). Deletions cut 6 bases from V and 3 bases from J, with 18 bases between. CDR1 is SNHLY and CDR2 is FYNNEI in the germline V gene. The CDR3 extends over 15 amino acids. The CDR3 nucleotides are TGTGCCAGCAGCAGGCGGGCTTTCTCCCTCTACGAGCAGTACTTC. This translates into CASSRRAFSLYEQYF.

A single count supports this clone. V gene TRBV3-1 (or the pseudogene TRBV3-2) combines with J gene TRBJ1-5, with D perhaps TRBD1 (6 bases). The germline V gene has CDR1 LGHDT and CDR2 YNNKEL (reference sequence). CDR3 length equals 13 residues. Trimming removed 3 bases at V and 7 bases at J, with 10 bases between. CDR3 in amino acids: CASSQGAQQPQHF. The DNA of the CDR3 is TGTGCCAGCAGCCAGGGGGCCCAGCAGCCCCAGCATTTT.

The rearrangement joins TRBV6-5 to TRBJ1-6; weak D call: TRBD1 (6 bases). There are 14 residues in the CDR3. V dropped 5 bases and J dropped 8 bases, with 13 bases sitting between them. Germline V gene data show CDR1 as MNHEY and CDR2 as SVGAGI. This CDR3 reads CASSPRQEDSPLHF. CDR3 DNA sequence: TGTGCCAGCAGTCCGAGACAGGAGGATTCACCCCTCCACTTT.